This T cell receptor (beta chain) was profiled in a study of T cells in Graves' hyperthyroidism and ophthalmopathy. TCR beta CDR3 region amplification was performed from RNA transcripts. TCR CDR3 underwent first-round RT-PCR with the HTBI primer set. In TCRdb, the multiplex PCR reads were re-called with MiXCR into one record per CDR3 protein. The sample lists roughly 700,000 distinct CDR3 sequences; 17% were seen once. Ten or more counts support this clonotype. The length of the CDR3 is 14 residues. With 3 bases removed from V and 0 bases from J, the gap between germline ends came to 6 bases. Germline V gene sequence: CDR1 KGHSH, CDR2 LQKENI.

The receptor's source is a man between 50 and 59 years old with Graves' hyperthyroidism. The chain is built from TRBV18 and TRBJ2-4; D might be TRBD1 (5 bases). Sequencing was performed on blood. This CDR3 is CASSPTEAKNIQYF. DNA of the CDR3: TGTGCCAGCTCACCGACAGAAGCCAAAAACATTCAGTACTTC.